Below are 23 T cell receptor beta chains sequenced from a single sample in a study of control samples from healthy donors and cancer patients. Only in-frame clones appear in the TCRdb table, and some are missing; sequencing was by immunoSEQ multiplex PCR. The sample shows about 95,000 clones, roughly 92% of them seen only once. Sequenced sample: blood. The origin of the receptors is a woman under 40 in good health.

The chain links TRBV18 to TRBJ1-3, with 11 positions matching TRBD1. V dropped 6 bases and J dropped 4; count of bases not matched to a gene: 11. Germline-derived CDR1 and CDR2 are KGHSH and LQKENI. The CDR3 runs to 17 residues. CDR3 bases: TGTGCCAGCTCGCCAAGGACAGGGGGCGAACTGGGAAACACCATATATTTT. It yields the protein CASSPRTGGELGNTIYF. The full variable domain, its missing parts supplied by reference TRBV18 and TRBJ1-3, is NAGVMQNPRHLVRRRGQEARLRCSPMKGHSHVYWYRQLPEEGLKFMVYLQKENIIDESGMPKERFSAEFPKEGPSILRIQQVVRGDSAAYFCASSPRTGGELGNTIYFGEGSWLTVV.

This chain connects TRBV2 to TRBJ2-3; D assignment may be TRBD1 or TRBD2 (6 bases each). Germline CDR1 and CDR2: SNHLY and FYNNEI. The CDR3 extends over 16 amino acids. Trimming cost V 6 bases and J 3 bases, with 19 bases left between them. As DNA, the CDR3 is TGTGCCAGCAGGGGGACACGGGGAGGTGAGACAGATACGCAGTATTTT. Translation: CASRGTRGGETDTQYF.

V is TRBV25-1 and J is TRBJ2-3; 8 positions agree with TRBD2. Germline V gives CDR1 MGHDK, CDR2 SYGVNS. The ends lost 5 bases at V and 7 bases at J; junction bases unmatched: 8. The length of the CDR3 is 14 residues. The DNA of the CDR3 is TGTGCCAGCAGTTCCAGCGGGAGTCGACATACGCAGTATTTT. Translation gives CASSSSGSRHTQYF.

This rearrangement joins TRBV9 to TRBJ2-2, with D maybe TRBD1 (6 bases). The CDR3 contains 14 residues. The V end was cut by 7 bases, the J end by 1 base, with 11 bases between. The germline gives CDR1 SGDLS, CDR2 YYNGEE. CDR3 region: CASGSRGNTGELFF. CDR3 bases: TGTGCCAGCGGCTCCAGGGGGAACACCGGGGAGCTGTTTTTT.

The gene calls are TRBV3-1 (or the pseudogene TRBV3-2) and TRBJ2-3; possibly TRBD1 for D (5 bases). Germline CDR1 and CDR2: LGHDT and YNNKEL (reference sequence). CDR3 length equals 16 residues. Trimming pared 2 bases from V and 2 bases from J, leaving 14 bases between. The CDR3 DNA reads TGTGCCAGCAGCCAAAGGGGTGGACCGAACACAGATACGCAGTATTTT. Its translation: CASSQRGGPNTDTQYF.

This clone was counted only a few times. CDR3 nucleotide sequence: TGTGCCAGCAGCCAAGACTGGGGGGCAAGATCACCCCTCCACTTT. It translates to CASSQDWGARSPLHF. The chain couples TRBV3-1 (or the pseudogene TRBV3-2) to TRBJ1-6; tentatively, D is TRBD1 (6 bases). Trimming stripped 0 bases from V and 10 bases from J, with 13 bases between. This CDR3 comprises 15 residues. CDR1 and CDR2 (germline): LGHDT, YNNKEL (reference sequence).

The chain carries TRBV18 and TRBJ2-7; no clear D. The CDR3 loop spans 14 amino acids. The germline V gene encodes CDR1 KGHSH and CDR2 LQKENI. V lost 1 base to trimming and J lost 3 bases, with 10 bases between them. DNA of the CDR3: TGTGCCAGCTCACCACTAAAGACGGGCTACGAGCAGTACTTC. Translated: CASSPLKTGYEQYF. Using reference TRBV18 and TRBJ2-7 for the parts outside the CDR3, the full variable domain is NAGVMQNPRHLVRRRGQEARLRCSPMKGHSHVYWYRQLPEEGLKFMVYLQKENIIDESGMPKERFSAEFPKEGPSILRIQQVVRGDSAAYFCASSPLKTGYEQYFGPGTRLTVT.

The J gene is TRBJ1-1, the V gene TRBV6-5, with no clear D. Between the trimmed V and J ends, which lost 2 bases and 1 base, there was a span of 5 bases. Germline values: CDR1 MNHEY, CDR2 SVGAGI. The CDR3 has 13 amino acids. The CDR3 DNA reads as TGTGCCAGCAGTTACCTCGAGAACACTGAAGCTTTCTTT. Translating it yields CASSYLENTEAFF.

This clone occurred once. The J gene is TRBJ1-6, the V gene TRBV2; maybe TRBD1 (5 bases). The CDR3 sequence is 14 residues long. Germline loops: CDR1 SNHLY, CDR2 FYNNEI. V lost 6 bases to trimming and J lost 4 bases, with 10 bases between them. CDR3 amino acids: CASSGRGYNSPLHF. CDR3 sequence (DNA): TGTGCCAGCAGCGGCCGGGGGTATAATTCACCCCTCCACTTT.

V and J are TRBV6-6 and TRBJ1-2; D gene uncertain. The CDR3 loop spans 14 amino acids. The V gene's germline CDR1 is MNHNY and CDR2 SVGAGI (reference sequence). Trimming stripped 2 bases from V and 0 bases from J, with 7 bases between. The CDR3 region is CASSYPRANYGYTF. The CDR3 DNA reads TGTGCCAGCAGTTACCCGAGAGCTAACTATGGCTACACCTTC.

CDR3 loop: CASSRGGGAGSEQYF. In DNA, the CDR3 is TGTGCCAGCAGCCGGGGCGGGGGGGCAGGAAGCGAGCAGTACTTC. V is TRBV3-1 (or the pseudogene TRBV3-2) and J is TRBJ2-7; 9 positions agree with TRBD2. Unmatched junction bases numbered 10, after V lost 4 bases and J lost 6 bases. This CDR3 has 15 residues. Germline CDR1 reads LGHDT; CDR2 reads YNNKEL (reference sequence).

Only a few counts were recorded for this clone. The chain is built from TRBV5-1 and TRBJ1-4, with 9 bases aligning to TRBD1. This CDR3 has 18 amino acids. From germline, CDR1 is SGHRS and CDR2 YFSETQ. Germline trimming cut 0 bases from V and 5 bases from J; bases unmatched to any gene: 11. CDR3 in DNA: TGCGCCAGCAGCTTGGCTGGTAGGGCGGGACAGGGCAATGAAAAACTGTTTTTT. Translating gives CASSLAGRAGQGNEKLFF.

This CDR3 is CASSRGQGVAANEKLFF. In DNA, the CDR3 is TGTGCCAGCAGCCGAGGACAGGGGGTGGCGGCTAATGAAAAACTGTTTTTT. This chain joins TRBV5-6 and TRBJ1-4; 10 nucleotides line up with TRBD1. V lost 4 bases to trimming and J lost 3 bases; unmatched junction nucleotides: 9. This CDR3 is 17 amino acids long. Germline lookup yields CDR1 SGHDT and CDR2 YYEEEE.

V and J are TRBV30 and TRBJ1-2; 8 bases align to TRBD1. Germline assignment: CDR1 GTSNPN and CDR2 SVGIG (reference sequence). V shed 1 base and J 8 bases; nucleotides not matched to a gene: 6. CDR3 size: 13 residues. The CDR3 sequence: CAWSDRGVGGYTF. CDR3 sequence (DNA): TGTGCCTGGAGTGACAGGGGGGTTGGAGGCTACACCTTC.

The chain links TRBV6-5 to TRBJ2-5; 10 positions match TRBD2. V shed 0 bases, J shed 5 bases, and the junction held 6 bases outside the gene matches. The CDR3 totals 16 residues. Germline assignment: CDR1 MNHEY and CDR2 SVGAGI. The CDR3 loop reads CASSYSSGRAYETQYF. The CDR3 nucleotides are TGTGCCAGCAGTTACTCCAGCGGGAGGGCCTACGAGACCCAGTACTTC.

In this sample, this clone turned up once. The CDR3 DNA sequence: TGCGCCAGCAGTGATAAAGCTAGCGGAAGCACAGATACGCAGTATTTT. Protein sequence: CASSDKASGSTDTQYF. V usage is TRBV10-1 and J usage is TRBJ2-3; 7 positions match TRBD2. The ends lost 3 bases at V and 0 bases at J; junction bases unmatched: 6. The CDR3 is 16 amino acids. Germline CDR1 and CDR2: WNHNN and SYGVQD (reference sequence).

The chain uses TRBV19 and TRBJ1-5, with 7 positions matching TRBD1. With V trimmed by 3 bases and J by 0 bases, 11 bases remained unmatched. The germline gives CDR1 LNHDA, CDR2 SQIVND (reference sequence). The CDR3 contains 18 residues. The CDR3 spells CASSIRGDGGDSNQPQHF. In DNA, the CDR3 is TGTGCCAGTAGTATCAGGGGGGATGGAGGGGATAGCAATCAGCCCCAGCATTTT.

This chain joins TRBV4-1 and TRBJ2-3, with 8 bases fitting TRBD2. In germline, CDR1 is MGHRA, CDR2 YSYEKL. The J segment lost 4 bases and the V segment lost 4 bases, leaving 13 bases of the junction unmatched. This CDR3 region has 17 residues. CDR3 region: CASSLTSGPRRADTQYF. CDR3 bases: TGCGCCAGCAGCCTTACTAGCGGACCCCGTAGGGCAGATACGCAGTATTTT.

The chain has TRBV10-1 and TRBJ1-1, with TRBD1 matching 9 bases. The CDR3 extends over 14 amino acids. Trimming took 6 bases from V and 2 from J; bases not matched to a gene: 4. The V gene's germline CDR1 is WNHNN and CDR2 SYGVQD (reference sequence). The CDR3 DNA sequence: TGCGCCAGCAGGGGGGACAGGGCCAACACTGAAGCTTTCTTT. Protein product: CASRGDRANTEAFF.

This clone was recorded a few times. The V and J genes are TRBV3-1 (or the pseudogene TRBV3-2) and TRBJ1-3; a weak D match, TRBD1 (6 bases). V gave up 2 bases and J gave up 0 bases, with 17 bases separating them. CDR1 and CDR2 (germline): LGHDT, YNNKEL (reference sequence). The CDR3 runs to 18 residues. The CDR3 protein is CASSQIGREGGSGNTIYF. CDR3 DNA: TGTGCCAGCAGCCAAATAGGCAGGGAAGGGGGCTCTGGAAACACCATATATTTT.

The CDR3 sequence: CASSETGGADQAFF. The DNA of the CDR3 is TGTGCCAGCAGTGAGACCGGGGGGGCAGATCAGGCTTTCTTT. The rearrangement uses TRBV2 and TRBJ1-1, with D possibly being TRBD1 (6 bases). Trimming took off 3 bases at V and 11 bases at J, with 19 bases between the two ends. Germline V CDR1 and CDR2: SNHLY, FYNNEI. CDR3 length: 14 residues.

This clone showed up just once. The V and J genes are TRBV19 and TRBJ2-7, with 10 bases fitting TRBD1. V was clipped by 4 bases and J by 3 bases; unmatched bases: 3. Per the germline V gene, CDR1 is LNHDA and CDR2 is SQIVND (reference sequence). The CDR3 loop spans 14 amino acids. As DNA, the CDR3 is TGTGCCAGTAGTAGGGACAGGGGAGACTACGAGCAGTACTTC. This gives the protein CASSRDRGDYEQYF.

V is TRBV6-4 and J is TRBJ2-2, with a weak D call TRBD2 (5 bases). V was shortened by 4 bases and J by 3 bases, with 12 bases between the two germline ends. CDR1 is MRHNA, CDR2 SNTAGT, per germline. This CDR3 is built from 15 residues. The CDR3 nucleotides read TGTGCCAGCAGTGTATCGGGGTTGGACACCGGGGAGCTGTTTTTT. Protein sequence: CASSVSGLDTGELFF.